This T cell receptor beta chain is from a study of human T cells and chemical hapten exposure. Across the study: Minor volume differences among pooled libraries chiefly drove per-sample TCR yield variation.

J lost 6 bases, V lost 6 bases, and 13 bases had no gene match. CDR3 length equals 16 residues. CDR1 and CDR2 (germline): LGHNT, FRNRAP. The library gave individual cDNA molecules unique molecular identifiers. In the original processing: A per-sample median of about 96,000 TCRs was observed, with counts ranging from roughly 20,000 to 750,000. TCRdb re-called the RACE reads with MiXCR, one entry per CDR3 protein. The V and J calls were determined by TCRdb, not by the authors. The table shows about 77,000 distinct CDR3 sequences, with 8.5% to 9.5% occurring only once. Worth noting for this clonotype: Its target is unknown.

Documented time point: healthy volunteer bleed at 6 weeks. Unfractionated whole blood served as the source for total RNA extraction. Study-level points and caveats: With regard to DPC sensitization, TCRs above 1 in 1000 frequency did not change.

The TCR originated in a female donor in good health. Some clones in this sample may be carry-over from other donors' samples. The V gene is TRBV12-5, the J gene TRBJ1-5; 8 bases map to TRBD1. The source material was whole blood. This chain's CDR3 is CASGPTDRGGGQPQHF. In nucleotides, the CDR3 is TGTGCTAGTGGCCCGACCGACAGGGGAGGGGGTCAGCCCCAGCATTTT.